The present TCR beta chain was sequenced within a study of CD8+ T cells in alopecia areata. In the study overall: Treated patients took oral tofacitinib at 5 to 10 mg twice daily. It was 6 to 18 months of tofacitinib, and then there were 6 months off drug. Findings and limits, study-wide: Among the cells sequenced in scalp samples are also the resident alphabeta T cells of normal skin.

RNA was isolated and reverse transcribed to cDNA, the sequencing template. Measured with immunoSEQ multiplex PCR; TCRdb has only the in-frame clones, and not every one. The sample contains more than 200,000 clones, roughly 69% of which appear only once. Worth noting for this clone: Its antigen is undetermined.

The CDR3 spans 15 residues. Germline assignment: CDR1 MNHEY and CDR2 SVGAGI. With 6 bases clipped from V and 6 bases from J, the junction kept 9 bases outside the gene matches. The chain joins TRBV6-5 to TRBJ2-3; the match to TRBD1 covers 10 bases. The input for sequencing was CD4+ T cells sorted from blood, taken at week 0. The TCR originated in a human donor with alopecia areata. The CDR3 spells CASRRDRGRSDTQYF. CDR3 bases: TGTGCCAGCAGACGAGACAGGGGGCGTTCGGATACGCAGTATTTT.